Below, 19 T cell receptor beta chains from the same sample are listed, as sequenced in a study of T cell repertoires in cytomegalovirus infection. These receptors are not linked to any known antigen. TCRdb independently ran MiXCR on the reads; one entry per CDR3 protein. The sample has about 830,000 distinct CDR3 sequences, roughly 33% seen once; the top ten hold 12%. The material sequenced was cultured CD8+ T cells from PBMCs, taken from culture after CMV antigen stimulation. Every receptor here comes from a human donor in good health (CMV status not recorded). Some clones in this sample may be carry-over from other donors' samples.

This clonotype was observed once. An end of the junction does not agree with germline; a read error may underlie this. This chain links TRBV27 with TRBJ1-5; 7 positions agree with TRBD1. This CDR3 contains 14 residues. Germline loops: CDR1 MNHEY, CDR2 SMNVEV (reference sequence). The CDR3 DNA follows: TGTGCCAGCAGTCTACAGGGGCCAGGGCAGCCCCGGCATTTT. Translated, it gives CASSLQGPGQPRHF.

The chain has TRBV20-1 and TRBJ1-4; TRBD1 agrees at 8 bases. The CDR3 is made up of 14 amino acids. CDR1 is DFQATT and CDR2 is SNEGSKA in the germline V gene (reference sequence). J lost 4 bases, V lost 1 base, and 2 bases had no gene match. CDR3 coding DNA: TGCAGTGCTAGAGCGGGACAGGATAATGAAAAACTGTTTTTT. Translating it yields CSARAGQDNEKLFF.

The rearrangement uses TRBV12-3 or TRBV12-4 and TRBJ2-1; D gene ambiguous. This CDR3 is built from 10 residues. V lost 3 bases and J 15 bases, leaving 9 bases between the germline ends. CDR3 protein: CASSFDFTFF. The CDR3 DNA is TGTGCCAGCAGTTTTGATTTTACGTTCTTC.

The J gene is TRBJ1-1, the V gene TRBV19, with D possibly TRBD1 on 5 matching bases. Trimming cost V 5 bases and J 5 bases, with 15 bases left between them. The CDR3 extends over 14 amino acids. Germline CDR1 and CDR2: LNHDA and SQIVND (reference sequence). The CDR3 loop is CASSWLGEGTEAFF. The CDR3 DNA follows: TGTGCCAGTAGTTGGCTCGGAGAGGGGACTGAAGCTTTCTTT.

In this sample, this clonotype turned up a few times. The CDR3 nucleotides are TGTGCCACCAGCATAAAGAGCGGTCCCGGGGAGCTGTTTTTT. This gives the protein CATSIKSGPGELFF. The chain couples TRBV15 to TRBJ2-2; possibly TRBD2 for D (5 bases). Trimming pared 4 bases from V and 6 bases from J, leaving 12 bases between. Germline assignment: CDR1 LNHNV and CDR2 YYDKDF (reference sequence). CDR3 size: 14 residues.

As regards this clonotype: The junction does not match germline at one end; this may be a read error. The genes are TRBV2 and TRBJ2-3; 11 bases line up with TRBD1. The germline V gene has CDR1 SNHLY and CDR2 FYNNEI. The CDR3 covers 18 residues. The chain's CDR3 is CTSASFGQGALMLDTQYF. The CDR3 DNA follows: TGTACCAGCGCAAGCTTCGGACAGGGGGCGCTTATGTTAGATACGCAGTATTTT.

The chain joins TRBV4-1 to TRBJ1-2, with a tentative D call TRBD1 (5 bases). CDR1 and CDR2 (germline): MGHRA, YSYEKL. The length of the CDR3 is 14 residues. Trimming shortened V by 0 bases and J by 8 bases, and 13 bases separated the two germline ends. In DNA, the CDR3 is TGCGCCAGCAGCCAAGAAGGGCAGGGTGGGGGCTACACCTTC. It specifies CASSQEGQGGGYTF.

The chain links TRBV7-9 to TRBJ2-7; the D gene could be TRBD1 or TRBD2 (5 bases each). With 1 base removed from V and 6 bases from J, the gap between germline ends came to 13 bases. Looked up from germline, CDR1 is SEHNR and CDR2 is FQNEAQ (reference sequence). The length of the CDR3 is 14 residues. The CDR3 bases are TGTGCCAGCAGCTTAGGGGGGACCGTCTCCGAGCAGTACGTC. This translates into CASSLGGTVSEQYV.

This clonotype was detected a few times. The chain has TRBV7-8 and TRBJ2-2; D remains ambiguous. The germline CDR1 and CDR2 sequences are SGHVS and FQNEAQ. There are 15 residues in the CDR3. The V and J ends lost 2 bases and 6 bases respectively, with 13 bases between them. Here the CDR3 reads CASSLRTLTSGELFF. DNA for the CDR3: TGTGCCAGCAGCTTAAGGACCTTAACCTCCGGGGAGCTGTTTTTT.

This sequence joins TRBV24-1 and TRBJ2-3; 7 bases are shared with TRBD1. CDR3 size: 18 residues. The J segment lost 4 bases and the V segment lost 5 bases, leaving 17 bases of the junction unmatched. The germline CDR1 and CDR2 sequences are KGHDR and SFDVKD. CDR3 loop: CATSAVTGANWNADTQYF. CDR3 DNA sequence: TGTGCCACCAGTGCCGTAACAGGGGCGAATTGGAATGCAGATACGCAGTATTTT.

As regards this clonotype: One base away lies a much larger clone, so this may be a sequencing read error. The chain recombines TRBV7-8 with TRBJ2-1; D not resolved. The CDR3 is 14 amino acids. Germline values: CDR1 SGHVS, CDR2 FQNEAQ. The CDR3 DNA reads TGTGCCGGCAGCACGGACGGTCTTATGAGTGAGCAGTTCTTC. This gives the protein CAGSTDGLMSEQFF.

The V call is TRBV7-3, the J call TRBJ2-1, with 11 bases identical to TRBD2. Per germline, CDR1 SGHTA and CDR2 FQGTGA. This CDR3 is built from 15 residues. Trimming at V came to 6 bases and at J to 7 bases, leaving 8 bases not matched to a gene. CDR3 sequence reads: CASRSTSGGRNEQFF. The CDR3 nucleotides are TGTGCCAGCAGATCCACTAGCGGGGGAAGGAATGAGCAGTTCTTC. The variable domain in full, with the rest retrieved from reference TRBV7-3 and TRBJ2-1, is GAGVSQTPSNKVTEKGKYVELRCDPISGHTALYWYRQSLGQGPEFLIYFQGTGAADDSGLPNDRFFAVRPEGSVSTLKIQRTERGDSAVYLCASRSTSGGRNEQFFGPGTRLTVL.

The chain's CDR3 is CASSGEGETQYF. The DNA of the CDR3 is TGTGCCAGTTCGGGCGAGGGAGAGACCCAGTACTTC. V usage is TRBV12-3 or TRBV12-4 and J usage is TRBJ2-5; D is perhaps TRBD2 (5 bases). The V gene lost 9 bases and the J gene lost 4 bases, with 12 bases spanning the gap. CDR3 length: 12 amino acids.

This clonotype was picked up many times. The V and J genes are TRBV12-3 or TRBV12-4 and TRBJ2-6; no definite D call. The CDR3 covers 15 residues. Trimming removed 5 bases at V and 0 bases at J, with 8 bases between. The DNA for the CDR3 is TGTGCCAGCAGTGTCAGAGTCTCTGGGGCCAACGTCCTGACTTTC. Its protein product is CASSVRVSGANVLTF.

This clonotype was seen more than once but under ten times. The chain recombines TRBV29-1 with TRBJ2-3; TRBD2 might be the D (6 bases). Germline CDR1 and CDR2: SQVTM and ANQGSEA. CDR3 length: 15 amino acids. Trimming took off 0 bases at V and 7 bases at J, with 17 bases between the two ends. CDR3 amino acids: CSVEEDPGVGYTQYF. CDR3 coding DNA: TGCAGCGTTGAAGAGGATCCGGGGGTTGGGTATACGCAGTATTTT.

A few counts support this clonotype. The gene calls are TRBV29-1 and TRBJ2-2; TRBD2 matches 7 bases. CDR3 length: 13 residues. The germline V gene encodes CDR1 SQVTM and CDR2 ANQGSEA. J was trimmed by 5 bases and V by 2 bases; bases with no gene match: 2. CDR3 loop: CSVERGDTGELFF. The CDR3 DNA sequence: TGCAGCGTTGAACGGGGGGATACCGGGGAGCTGTTTTTT.

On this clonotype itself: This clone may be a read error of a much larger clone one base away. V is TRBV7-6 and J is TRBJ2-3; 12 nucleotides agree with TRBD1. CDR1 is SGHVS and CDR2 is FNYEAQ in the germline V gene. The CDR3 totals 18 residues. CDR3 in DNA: TGTGCCAGCTGCTTGTGGATAGGGGGACAGGGGGCCTTAGATACGCAGTATTTT. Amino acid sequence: CASCLWIGGQGALDTQYF.

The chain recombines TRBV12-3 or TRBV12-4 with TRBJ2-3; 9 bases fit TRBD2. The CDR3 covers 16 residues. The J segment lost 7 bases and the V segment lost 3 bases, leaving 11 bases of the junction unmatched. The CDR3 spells CASSFPRRGGANTQYF. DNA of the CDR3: TGTGCCAGCAGTTTCCCACGGCGGGGGGGCGCAAATACGCAGTATTTT.

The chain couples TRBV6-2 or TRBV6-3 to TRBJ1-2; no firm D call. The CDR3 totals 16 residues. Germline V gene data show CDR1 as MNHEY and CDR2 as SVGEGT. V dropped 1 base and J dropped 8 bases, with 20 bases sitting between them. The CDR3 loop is CASSYFEGLLSDGYTF. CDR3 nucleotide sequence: TGTGCCAGCAGTTACTTCGAAGGCTTACTATCGGACGGCTACACCTTC.